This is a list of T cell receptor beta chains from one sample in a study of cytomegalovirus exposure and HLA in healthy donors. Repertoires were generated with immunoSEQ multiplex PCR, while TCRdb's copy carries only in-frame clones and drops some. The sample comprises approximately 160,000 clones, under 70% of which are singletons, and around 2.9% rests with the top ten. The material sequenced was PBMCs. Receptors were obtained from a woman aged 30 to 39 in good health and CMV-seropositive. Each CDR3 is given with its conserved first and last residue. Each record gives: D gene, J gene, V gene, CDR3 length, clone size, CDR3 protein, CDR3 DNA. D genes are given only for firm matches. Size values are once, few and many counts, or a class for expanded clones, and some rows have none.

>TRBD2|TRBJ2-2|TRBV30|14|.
CAWRRQRETGELFF
TGTGCCTGGAGGCGCCAGCGGGAGACGGGGGAGCTGTTTTTT
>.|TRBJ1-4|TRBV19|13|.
CASSQGPNEKLFF
TGTGCCAGTAGCCAGGGTCCTAATGAAAAACTGTTTTTT
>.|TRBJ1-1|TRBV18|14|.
CASSLLEGSTEAFF
TGTGCCAGCTCACTTCTGGAGGGGTCCACTGAAGCTTTCTTT
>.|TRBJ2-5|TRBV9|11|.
CASSVRETQYF
TGTGCCAGCAGCGTTCGAGAGACCCAGTACTTC
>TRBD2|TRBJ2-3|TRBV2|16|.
CASRDRTLGGTDTQYF
TGTGCCAGCAGGGACCGGACGTTGGGAGGGACAGATACGCAGTATTTT
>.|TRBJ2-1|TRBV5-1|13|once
CASSLDRYNEQFF
TGCGCCAGCAGCTTGGACAGGTACAATGAGCAGTTCTTC
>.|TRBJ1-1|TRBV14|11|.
CASSHGVEAFF
TGTGCCAGCAGCCACGGAGTTGAAGCTTTCTTT
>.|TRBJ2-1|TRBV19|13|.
CAVASGFLNEQFF
TGTGCCGTTGCCAGCGGGTTTTTAAATGAGCAGTTCTTC
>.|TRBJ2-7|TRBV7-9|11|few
CASSSLHEQYF
TGTGCCAGCAGCTCCCTACACGAGCAGTACTTC
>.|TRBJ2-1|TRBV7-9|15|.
CASSPSLKQRNEQFF
TGTGCCAGCAGCCCATCGCTAAAACAGAGAAATGAGCAGTTCTTC
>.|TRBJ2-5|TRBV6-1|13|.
CASNVILAETQYF
TGTGCCAGCAACGTCATTTTAGCTGAGACCCAGTACTTC
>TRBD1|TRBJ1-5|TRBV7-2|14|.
CASSRDRGYEPQHF
TGTGCCAGCAGCCGGGACAGGGGTTATGAGCCCCAGCATTTT
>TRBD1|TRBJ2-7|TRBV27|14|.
CAIARQGQTYEQYF
TGTGCCATCGCTCGACAGGGTCAAACCTACGAGCAGTACTTC
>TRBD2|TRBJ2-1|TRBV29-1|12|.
CSVPPSGGGQFF
TGCAGCGTTCCACCATCGGGAGGGGGGCAGTTCTTC
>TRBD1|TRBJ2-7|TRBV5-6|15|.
CASSLDVGTGRGQYF
TGTGCCAGCAGCTTGGATGTTGGGACAGGGAGAGGGCAGTACTTC
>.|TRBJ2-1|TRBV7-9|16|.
CASSFGGARSYNEQFF
TGTGCCAGCAGCTTTGGTGGAGCCCGCTCCTACAATGAGCAGTTCTTC
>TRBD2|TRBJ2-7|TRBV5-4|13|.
CASSSGLAYEQYF
TGTGCCAGCAGCTCCGGACTAGCCTACGAGCAGTACTTC
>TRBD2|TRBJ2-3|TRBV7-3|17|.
CASSLTVRGGRTDTQYF
TGTGCCAGCAGCTTAACGGTCCGGGGGGGCCGAACAGATACGCAGTATTTT
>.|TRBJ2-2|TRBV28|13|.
CASRNRDTGELFF
TGTGCCAGCAGAAACAGGGACACCGGGGAGCTGTTTTTT
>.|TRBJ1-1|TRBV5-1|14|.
CASSLGGGGAEAFF
TGCGCCAGCAGCTTGGGTGGGGGCGGAGCTGAAGCTTTCTTT
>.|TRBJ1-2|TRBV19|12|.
CASSPQAYGYTF
TGTGCCAGTAGTCCGCAGGCCTATGGCTACACCTTC
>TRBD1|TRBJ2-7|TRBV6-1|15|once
CASNQLGQGSYEQYF
TGTGCCAGCAACCAACTCGGACAGGGATCCTACGAGCAGTACTTC
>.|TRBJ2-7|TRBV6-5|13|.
CASATAGKYEQYF
TGTGCCAGCGCGACGGCGGGGAAGTACGAGCAGTACTTC
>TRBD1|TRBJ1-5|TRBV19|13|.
CASSRGRDQPQHF
TGTGCCAGTAGCAGGGGGCGAGATCAGCCCCAGCATTTT
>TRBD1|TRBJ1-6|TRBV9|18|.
CASSAGDRGISYNSPLHF
TGTGCCAGCAGCGCTGGGGACAGGGGGATCTCCTATAATTCACCCCTCCACTTT
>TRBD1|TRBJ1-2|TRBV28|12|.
CASRPGGSGYTF
TGTGCCAGCCGACCAGGGGGCTCTGGCTACACCTTC
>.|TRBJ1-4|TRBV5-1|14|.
CASSPQTGNEKLFF
TGCGCCAGCAGCCCCCAAACAGGAAATGAAAAACTGTTTTTT
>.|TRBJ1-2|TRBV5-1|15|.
CASSPVQASRYGYTF
TGCGCCAGCAGCCCCGTCCAGGCCTCTCGGTATGGCTACACCTTC
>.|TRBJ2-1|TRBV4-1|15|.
CASSQELLRVPRQFF
TGCGCCAGCAGCCAAGAACTCTTGCGGGTCCCGCGGCAGTTCTTC
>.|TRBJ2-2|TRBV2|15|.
CASRRTAQTTGELFF
TGTGCCAGCAGAAGGACAGCCCAAACAACCGGGGAGCTGTTTTTT
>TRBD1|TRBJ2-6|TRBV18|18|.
CASSPMRQGATGANVLTF
TGTGCCAGCTCACCTATGAGACAGGGGGCAACTGGGGCCAACGTCCTGACTTTT
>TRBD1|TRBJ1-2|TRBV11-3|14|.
CASRPQGSNYGYTF
TGTGCCAGCAGACCACAGGGGTCTAACTATGGCTACACCTTC
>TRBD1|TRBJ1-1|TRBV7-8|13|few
CASGVGQGAEAFF
TGTGCCAGCGGGGTTGGACAGGGGGCTGAAGCTTTCTTT
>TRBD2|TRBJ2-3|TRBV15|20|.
CATSRAHPGLAGGQSDTQYF
TGTGCCACCAGCAGAGCGCATCCGGGACTAGCGGGGGGGCAGTCGGATACGCAGTATTTT
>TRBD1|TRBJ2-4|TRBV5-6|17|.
CASSLDGTGTAKNIQYF
TGTGCCAGCAGCTTGGACGGGACAGGGACGGCCAAAAACATTCAGTACTTC